The T cell receptor beta chain under discussion was sequenced for a study of blood T cells in healthy people across ages. General study findings and limits: There were more naive CD4+ cells and higher diversity in long-lived donors than in aged donors.

The CDR3 is made up of 19 amino acids. The trim removed 4 bases at V and 3 bases at J, leaving 15 bases unmatched. CDR1 DFQATT and CDR2 SNEGSKA come from the germline V gene (reference sequence). This clonotype was observed a few times. Its antigen is unidentified. A second roughly 6 to 11 cycle PCR used barcoded and J-beta primers. A single record per CDR3 protein comes from TCRdb applying MiXCR to the 5' RACE reads. The data show about 780,000 distinct CDR3 sequences, around half seen once. Sample: blood. This receptor was taken from a man older than 75 in good health. The chain carries TRBV20-1 and TRBJ2-3, with TRBD2 identical over 14 bases. The CDR3 loop reads CSAIPTSGRAGVGTDTQYF. The CDR3 DNA is TGCAGTGCTATCCCGACTAGCGGGAGGGCCGGGGTTGGTACAGATACGCAGTATTTT.